These 3 T cell receptor beta chains came from one sample sequenced in a study of metastatic and nonmetastatic thyroid tumors (dated by TCRdb to the early 2020s). No treatment had been received by any patient before thyroid surgery. The library was built by means of PCR. Reads for this sample came from an Illumina HiSeq 4000. TCRdb reprocessing: public reads trimmed at Q25 with fastp, clones called with MiXCR, in-frame beta chains kept. For this sample the table gives 6,500 to 9,000 clones, of which about 37% were detected only once. The ten largest clones capture 35% to 50% of the sample. Sequenced sample: tumor tissue. These receptors all come from a female donor with papillary thyroid cancer or a benign thyroid nodule (not recorded which). Some clones in this sample may be carry-over from other donors' samples.

This clone has more than one count but fewer than ten. This rearrangement joins TRBV7-2 to TRBJ1-1, with D possibly being TRBD1 (6 bases). Between the trimmed V and J ends, which lost 5 bases and 2 bases, there was a span of 15 bases. Germline V gene data show CDR1 as SGHTA and CDR2 as FQGNSA. The CDR3 is 15 amino acids. CDR3: CASSQQGWGNTEAFF. The CDR3 DNA is TGTGCCAGCAGCCAACAGGGTTGGGGCAACACTGAAGCTTTCTTT. The variable domain in full, completed from reference TRBV7-2 and TRBJ1-1, reads GAGVSQSPSNKVTEKGKDVELRCDPISGHTALYWYRQSLGQGLEFLIYFQGNSAPDKSGLPSDRFSAERTGGSVSTLTIQRTQQEDSAVYLCASSQQGWGNTEAFFGQGTRLTVV.

This clone turned up a few times. The V call is TRBV28, the J call TRBJ2-7; 11 bases agree with TRBD1. Trimming removed 2 bases from V and 3 bases from J; junction bases left unmatched: 12. This CDR3 comprises 18 residues. Germline-derived CDR1 and CDR2 are MDHEN and SYDVKM. The CDR3 spells CASSLPGTGGGGFYEQYF. CDR3 bases: TGTGCCAGCAGTTTACCCGGGACAGGGGGTGGGGGCTTCTACGAGCAGTACTTC.

The chain couples TRBV13 to TRBJ2-7; D perhaps matches TRBD1 (6 bases). Germline lookup yields CDR1 PRHDT and CDR2 FYEKMQ (reference sequence). CDR3 size: 13 residues. Trimming removed 6 bases from V and 7 bases from J, with 16 bases in between. CDR3 sequence: CASSLAGASEQYF. CDR3 nucleotide sequence: TGTGCCAGCAGTCTGGCAGGGGCGAGTGAGCAGTACTTC.